Listed here are 10 T cell receptor beta chains from one sample, sequenced in a study of cytomegalovirus exposure and HLA in healthy donors (dated by TCRdb to the late 2010s). The library was built by means of the immunoSEQ multiplex PCR assay. For the multiplex PCR, a mixture combining 60 forward primers for TCR Vbeta segments and 13 reverse primers for TCR Jbeta segments was used. Entries here come from immuneACCESS through TCRdb and include only in-frame sequences with V and J called. Some clones fail to appear in such tables; in the studies checked, an unresolved V gene covers under half of the shortfall, and the cause of the remainder is unknown. Counted in this sample were about 120,000 clones; 80% of them appeared once. The top ten clones comprise about 3.3% of the sample. Sequenced sample: PBMCs. These receptors all stem from a male donor in good health and CMV-seronegative.

A single count supports this clone. The V and J genes are TRBV18 and TRBJ2-1; 14 bases map to TRBD2. The germline V gene has CDR1 KGHSH and CDR2 LQKENI. V shed 2 bases and J 9 bases; nucleotides not matched to a gene: 6. This CDR3 comprises 16 residues. CDR3 residues: CASSPGGLAGAGEQFF. The CDR3 bases are TGTGCCAGCTCACCAGGGGGACTAGCGGGAGCGGGTGAGCAGTTCTTC.

In its sample, this clone was seen a few times. V and J are TRBV5-6 and TRBJ1-6, with D perhaps TRBD1 (6 bases). V was pared by 4 bases and J by 7 bases, with 9 bases between. The germline CDR1 and CDR2 sequences are SGHDT and YYEEEE. The CDR3 has 13 amino acids. As DNA, the CDR3 is TGTGCCAGCAGCCCCGACAGGAATTCACCCCTCCACTTT. The encoded protein is CASSPDRNSPLHF. Looking up the rest from reference TRBV5-6 and TRBJ1-6 gives the full variable domain: DAGVTQSPTHLIKTRGQQVTLRCSPKSGHDTVSWYQQALGQGPQFIFQYYEEEERQRGNFPDRFSGHQFPNYSSELNVNALLLGDSALYLCASSPDRNSPLHFGNGTRLTVT.

CDR3 in amino acids: CASSVGDITYEQYF. The CDR3 DNA is TGTGCCAGCAGCGTAGGGGACATCACCTACGAGCAGTACTTC. The V call is TRBV9, the J call TRBJ2-7; tentative D call: TRBD1 (6 bases). The germline CDR1 and CDR2 sequences are SGDLS and YYNGEE. Trimming removed 0 bases from V and 2 bases from J, with 9 bases in between. The CDR3 is 14 residues long.

This clone has more than one count but fewer than ten. The rearrangement uses TRBV18 and TRBJ1-6, with 7 positions matching TRBD1. Germline V gene sequence: CDR1 KGHSH, CDR2 LQKENI. V lost 3 bases and J lost 6; bases outside the gene matches: 5. The CDR3 length is 15 residues. In DNA, the CDR3 is TGTGCCAGCTCACCGGAGGGGGCCCTTAATTCACCCCTCCACTTT. This gives the protein CASSPEGALNSPLHF.

This clone was counted only a few times. The junction and the germline gene differ at one end; a read error may be behind it. This sequence joins TRBV7-9 and TRBJ1-2; no reliable D call. The CDR3 runs to 14 residues. The germline gives CDR1 SEHNR, CDR2 FQNEAQ (reference sequence). CDR3 nucleotides: TGTTCCAGCAGCTTTGTCACAGTTAACTATGGCTACACCTTC. Its translation is CSSSFVTVNYGYTF.

The sample holds a few counts of this clone. V and J are TRBV27 and TRBJ2-7; 8 bases map to TRBD1. The CDR3 has 16 residues. With 3 bases clipped from V and 0 bases from J, the junction kept 7 bases outside the gene matches. The germline V gene has CDR1 MNHEY and CDR2 SMNVEV (reference sequence). The CDR3 protein is CASSLEGRGPSYEQYF. CDR3 in DNA: TGTGCCAGCAGTTTGGAAGGCAGGGGGCCCTCCTACGAGCAGTACTTC.

The J gene is TRBJ1-1, the V gene TRBV7-2; D is ambiguous. Per germline, CDR1 SGHTA and CDR2 FQGNSA. The V and J ends lost 4 bases and 7 bases respectively, with 13 bases between them. The CDR3 runs to 13 residues. CDR3 loop: CASSSRPRGEAFF. The DNA of the CDR3 is TGTGCCAGCAGCTCCAGACCCCGGGGTGAAGCTTTCTTT.

V is TRBV5-4 and J is TRBJ1-1, with D perhaps TRBD1 (5 bases). V lost 4 bases to trimming and J lost 4 bases, with 14 bases between them. This CDR3 spans 14 amino acids. The germline CDR1 and CDR2 sequences are SGHNT and YYREEE (reference sequence). Written as DNA, the CDR3 is TGTGCCAGCAGCCAGACGCTGGGGGGCACTGAAGCTTTCTTT. Residues: CASSQTLGGTEAFF.

The rearrangement uses TRBV5-1 and TRBJ2-5; tentatively, D is TRBD1 (6 bases). In germline, CDR1 is SGHRS, CDR2 YFSETQ. This CDR3 has 15 amino acids. V was shortened by 5 bases and J by 2 bases, with 16 bases between the two germline ends. The CDR3, as DNA: TGCGCCAGCAGTTTCGGGACACCAAGACAAGAGACCCAGTACTTC. Translated: CASSFGTPRQETQYF.

Regarding this clone: At one end the junction does not follow the germline gene, possibly because of a read error. This chain uses TRBV6-4 with TRBJ2-6; 8 nucleotides agree with TRBD1. This CDR3 has 14 residues. Germline V gene data show CDR1 as MRHNA and CDR2 as SNTAGT. The CDR3 sequence: CASSETGEANGLTF. The CDR3 nucleotides read TGTGCCAGCAGCGAGACAGGGGAGGCCAACGGCCTGACTTTC.